This is a list of T cell receptor beta chains from one sample in a study of blood T cell repertoires in COVID-19. Method: immunoSEQ multiplex PCR; TCRdb's copy keeps in-frame clones and lacks some. The sample gives 150,000 to 180,000 clones, 80% to 90% of which show up once; around 7.7% is in the top ten. The specimen was PBMCs or T cells enriched from blood (not recorded which). The receptors come from a man between 45 and 60 years old who had recovered from COVID-19. Both conserved end residues are part of each CDR3. Each record gives: J gene, V gene, CDR3 length, D gene, clone size, CDR3 DNA, CDR3 protein. D genes are given only for firm matches. Some rows have no size entry. The others give once, few or many, or a class for an expanded clone.

>TRBJ2-7|TRBV28|15|-|medium-sized
TGTGCCAGCAGTCCCCGGACTCGGGGCTCCTACGAGCAGTACTTC
CASSPRTRGSYEQYF
>TRBJ1-2|TRBV7-2|14|TRBD1|-
TGTGCCAGCAGCTTAGGAACAGGGGGCTATGGCTACACCTTC
CASSLGTGGYGYTF
>TRBJ1-2|TRBV4-3|15|TRBD1|few
TGCGCCAGCAGCCAAGAGGCCCGGACAGGGGTGGGCTACACCTTC
CASSQEARTGVGYTF
>TRBJ1-1|TRBV6-1|13|-|once
TGTGCCAGCAGTGAAAGGGGGGGAACTGAAGCTTTCTTT
CASSERGGTEAFF
>TRBJ2-2|TRBV7-2|14|-|-
TGTGCCAGCAGCTTAGATTTCGGGACCGGGGAGCTGTTTTTT
CASSLDFGTGELFF
>TRBJ2-2|TRBV5-1|19|TRBD2|-
TGCGCCAGCAGCTTGAGATCGGCTAGCGGGGTTACTAACACCGGGGAGCTGTTTTTT
CASSLRSASGVTNTGELFF
>TRBJ1-2|TRBV2|15|TRBD1|-
TGTGCCAGCAGTCCCCCTGGGACAGGGTCGTTTGGCTACACCTTC
CASSPPGTGSFGYTF
>TRBJ2-1|TRBV7-9|15|TRBD1|-
TGTGCCAGCAGCCCCCGGGGACAGCAACTCAATGAGCAGTTCTTC
CASSPRGQQLNEQFF
>TRBJ1-6|TRBV9|15|TRBD1|-
TGTGCCAGCAGCCCGAACAGGGGGATGAATTCACCCCTCCACTTT
CASSPNRGMNSPLHF
>TRBJ2-3|TRBV4-2|19|-|-
TGTGCCAGCAGCCAAGATAGGGACGGGGGAGCCTTGAACACAGATACGCAGTATTTT
CASSQDRDGGALNTDTQYF
>TRBJ1-2|TRBV4-3|16|TRBD1|-
TGCGCCAGCAGCCACGATTGGGGACAGGGGTTCGGTGGCTACACCTTC
CASSHDWGQGFGGYTF
>TRBJ1-1|TRBV4-1|15|TRBD1|-
TGCGCCAGCAGCCAACCAGACAGGGAGAACACTGAAGCTTTCTTT
CASSQPDRENTEAFF
>TRBJ1-1|TRBV11-2|14|-|-
TGTGCCAGCAGCTTAGAGAGGATGAACACTGAAGCTTTCTTT
CASSLERMNTEAFF
>TRBJ2-2|TRBV24-1|16|TRBD1|-
TGTGCCACCAGTGACCCACAGGGGCCGAACACCGGGGAGCTGTTTTTT
CATSDPQGPNTGELFF
>TRBJ2-5|TRBV3-1/TRBV3-2|15|TRBD1|-
TGTGCCAGCAGTCACACGGGACAGGGGGGCGAGACCCAGTACTTC
CASSHTGQGGETQYF
>TRBJ2-7|TRBV2|14|-|once
TGTGCCAGCAGTGAAGGGGGGCCTCCCTACGAGCAGTACTTC
CASSEGGPPYEQYF
>TRBJ2-2|TRBV19|14|-|-
TGTGCCAGTAGTATAGGGACATTTCTCGGGGAGCTGTTTTTT
CASSIGTFLGELFF
>TRBJ1-2|TRBV7-9|14|-|-
TGTGCCAGCAGCTCATTCGGGACAAAGTATGGCTACACCTTC
CASSSFGTKYGYTF
>TRBJ1-1|TRBV5-1|14|-|few
TGCGCCAGCAAATGGGAGGGTGGCGACACTGAAGCTTTCTTT
CASKWEGGDTEAFF
>TRBJ1-3|TRBV5-4|14|-|-
TGTGCCAGCAGTTATGCAGGGATAGGAAACACCATATATTTT
CASSYAGIGNTIYF
>TRBJ1-2|TRBV13|17|TRBD1|-
TGTGCCAGCAGCGGCCCGACAGGGGCATCTTCTAACTATGGCTACACCTTC
CASSGPTGASSNYGYTF
>TRBJ1-2|TRBV4-3|14|-|few
TGCGCCAGCAGCCAACAACAGGGAAACTATGGCTACACCTTC
CASSQQQGNYGYTF
>TRBJ1-1|TRBV5-1|14|-|-
TGCGCCAGCAGCATAACAGGGAAGGGGACTGAAGCTTTCTTT
CASSITGKGTEAFF
>TRBJ2-1|TRBV4-1|13|-|-
TGCGCCAGCAGCCAAGGAACAGGGCTTGAGCAGTTCTTC
CASSQGTGLEQFF
>TRBJ2-1|TRBV18|12|TRBD1|-
TGTGCCAGCTCGGGACAGGGGAATGAGCAGTTCTTC
CASSGQGNEQFF
>TRBJ1-3|TRBV19|15|TRBD1|-
TGTGCCAGTAGTATACAGGGGGATTCCCGGAACACCATATATTTT
CASSIQGDSRNTIYF
>TRBJ1-1|TRBV18|13|TRBD1|-
TGTGCCAGCTCACCGACAGGGGATACTGAAGCTTTCTTT
CASSPTGDTEAFF
>TRBJ1-6|TRBV5-1|15|TRBD1|-
TGCGCCAGCAGCTTGGGGGGGACAGATCGGTCACCCCTCCACTTT
CASSLGGTDRSPLHF
>TRBJ2-2|TRBV11-3|15|-|-
TGTGCCAGCAGATCCCCGGGACAGAACACCGGGGAGCTGTTTTTT
CASRSPGQNTGELFF
>TRBJ1-1|TRBV7-9|16|-|-
TGTGCCAGCAGCTTAGCGCTCTCCCTAGGGGACACTGAAGCTTTCTTT
CASSLALSLGDTEAFF
>TRBJ2-2|TRBV18|15|-|-
TGTGCCAGCTCACCGGGCAACCCCCAGGCCGGGGAGCTGTTTTTT
CASSPGNPQAGELFF
>TRBJ2-1|TRBV6-2/TRBV6-3|12|-|-
TGTGCCAGCAGTTACACGGGGAATGAGCAGTTCTTC
CASSYTGNEQFF
>TRBJ2-7|TRBV7-2|15|-|-
TGTGCCAGCAGCTTAGAATGGGCCAGCTCCTACGAGCAGTACTTC
CASSLEWASSYEQYF
>TRBJ2-5|TRBV6-1|13|-|-
TGTGCCAGCAGTGAGCAGGGAGGTGAGACCCAGTACTTC
CASSEQGGETQYF
>TRBJ2-3|TRBV24-1|16|TRBD1|-
TGTGCCACCAGTGATAACAGGGGCACTAGCACAGATACGCAGTATTTT
CATSDNRGTSTDTQYF
>TRBJ2-5|TRBV12-3/TRBV12-4|13|TRBD1|-
TGTGCCAGCAGTTTGGACAGGGAAGAGACCCAGTACTTC
CASSLDREETQYF
>TRBJ1-6|TRBV6-4|14|-|-
TGTGCCAGCAGTTTAAGGGGCGATAATTCACCCCTCCACTTT
CASSLRGDNSPLHF
>TRBJ2-5|TRBV6-5|16|TRBD1|-
TGTGCCAGCAGTTACTCGGGACAGGGGCCAGGTGGGACCCAGTACTTC
CASSYSGQGPGGTQYF
>TRBJ2-3|TRBV24-1|16|-|-
TGTGCCACCAGTGACCCCAAAAGGGGCAACACAGATACGCAGTATTTT
CATSDPKRGNTDTQYF
>TRBJ1-2|TRBV5-4|17|-|few
TGTGCCAGCAGCTCTGGGGCGCTATGGCAAGAAGACTATGGCTACACCTTC
CASSSGALWQEDYGYTF
>TRBJ2-7|TRBV2|15|TRBD2|-
TGTGCCAGCAGTTTGGTCGGGGGGGCAACCTACGAGCAGTACTTC
CASSLVGGATYEQYF
>TRBJ1-3|TRBV7-2|15|-|-
TGTGCCAGCAGCTTACAGGGGAGTCCTGGAAACACCATATATTTT
CASSLQGSPGNTIYF
>TRBJ1-6|TRBV6-1|19|-|-
TGTGCCAGCAGTGAAAACTACGCGGGACTAAGCTCCTATAATTCACCCCTCCACTTT
CASSENYAGLSSYNSPLHF
>TRBJ1-1|TRBV7-8|16|-|-
TGTGCCAGCAGCTTAGGGGGGTACAGGGTTTCCACTGAAGCTTTCTTT
CASSLGGYRVSTEAFF
>TRBJ1-3|TRBV18|16|TRBD1|-
TGTGCCAGCTCACCACCCTCGACAGGGGTAGGAAACACCATATATTTT
CASSPPSTGVGNTIYF
>TRBJ2-7|TRBV4-1|16|-|-
TGCGCCAGCAGCCGAAACCGGGACACGCGCTCCTACGAGCAGTACTTC
CASSRNRDTRSYEQYF
>TRBJ2-7|TRBV3-1/TRBV3-2|17|-|-
TGTGCCAGCAGCCAAGATATAGGGCGGGGGCAAACCTACGAGCAGTACTTC
CASSQDIGRGQTYEQYF
>TRBJ2-5|TRBV7-2|16|TRBD1|-
TGTGCCAGCAGCTTAAGGCGACAGGGGTCCGGGGAATCCCAGTACTTC
CASSLRRQGSGESQYF